Shown below are 25 T cell receptor beta chains from a single sample sequenced in a study of T cell clonality in common variable immunodeficiency. Findings of the study overall: Fewer deletions and N-nucleotide insertions were reportedly seen in common variable immunodeficiency TCR beta sequences.

Sequencing was performed with immunoSEQ multiplex PCR; in TCRdb, only in-frame clones are kept and a portion is missing. Observed in the sample are approximately 12,000 clones, none of them singletons. These TCRs' antigens remain unknown. Input material: peripheral blood mononuclear cells. The receptor set was obtained from a human donor with common variable immunodeficiency.

This clone has just a few counts. The CDR3 goes on 3 residues after the read ends, and that part is filled in from the germline J gene. J is TRBJ1-1 and V is TRBV18; possibly TRBD1 for D (6 bases). This CDR3 region has 15 residues. Germline V gene lookup returns CDR1 KGHSH and CDR2 LQKENI. Deletions cut 1 base from V and 4 bases from J, with 13 bases between. CDR3 DNA, as far as it was read: TGTGCCAGCTCACCACTTCAGGGGCGAGGCACTGAA. Amino acid sequence: CASSPLQGRGTE. The whole CDR3 sequence is CASSPLQGRGTEAFF.

This clone has just a few counts. The CDR3 end lies 3 residues beyond the end of the read and is filled in from the germline J gene. The chain combines TRBV5-1 with TRBJ2-7, with TRBD1 matching over 7 bases. This CDR3 is 13 amino acids long. V was clipped by 4 bases and J by 4 bases; unmatched bases: 5. Germline loops: CDR1 SGHRS, CDR2 YFSETQ. The CDR3 spells CASSRGQNYEQYF. The sequenced part of the CDR3 DNA is TGCGCCAGCAGCCGGGGACAGAATTACGAG. Looking up the rest from reference TRBV5-1 and TRBJ2-7 gives the full variable domain: KAGVTQTPRYLIKTRGQQVTLSCSPISGHRSVSWYQQTPGQGLQFLFEYFSETQRNKGNFPGRFSGRQFSNSRSEMNVSTLELGDSALYLCASSRGQNYEQYFGPGTRLTVT.

As regards this clone: The missing CDR3 end, 3 residues past where the read stops, is filled in from the germline J gene. The rearrangement joins TRBV7-6 to TRBJ1-6, with D possibly being TRBD1 (6 bases). Germline loops: CDR1 SGHVS, CDR2 FNYEAQ. Deletions cut 0 bases from V and 0 bases from J, with 12 bases between. The CDR3 extends over 18 amino acids. The part of the CDR3 DNA that was read is TGTGCCAGCAGCTTAGCGGTCACAGGGAGCTCCTATAATTCACCC. It translates to CASSLAVTGSSYNSP. The CDR3 reads in full as CASSLAVTGSSYNSPLHF.

This clone has a handful of counts. The read terminates 3 residues ahead of where the CDR3 ends, so the germline J gene completes it. The J gene is TRBJ1-1, the V gene TRBV2; 7 bases map to TRBD1. J lost 3 bases, V lost 3 bases, and 4 bases had no gene match. The CDR3 contains 14 residues. CDR1 and CDR2 from the germline V gene are SNHLY and FYNNEI. The CDR3: CASSEDRIYTEAFF. The DNA read from the CDR3 is TGTGCCAGCAGTGAGGACAGGATATACACTGAA. Full variable domain (remainder filled in from reference TRBV2 and TRBJ1-1): EPEVTQTPSHQVTQMGQEVILRCVPISNHLYFYWYRQILGQKVEFLVSFYNNEISEKSEIFDDQFSVERPDGSNFTLKIRSTKLEDSAMYFCASSEDRIYTEAFFGQGTRLTVV.

A word on this clone: The CDR3 extends 3 residues past the end of the read, so its final part is completed from the germline J gene. The genes are TRBV2 and TRBJ1-5, with TRBD1 identical over 8 bases. This CDR3 region has 15 residues. Trimming at V came to 4 bases and at J to 2 bases, leaving 4 bases not matched to a gene. Germline loops: CDR1 SNHLY, CDR2 FYNNEI. The CDR3 here is CASSADRVGNQPQHF. The DNA read from the CDR3 is TGTGCCAGCAGTGCGGACAGGGTTGGCAATCAGCCC.

There are a few counts of this clone. The sequenced fragment ends 3 residues before the CDR3 boundary, so the rest is inferred from the germline J gene. The chain links TRBV19 to TRBJ2-7, with 8 bases fitting TRBD1. This CDR3 region has 15 residues. Germline loops: CDR1 LNHDA, CDR2 SQIVND (reference sequence). J was trimmed by 0 bases and V by 3 bases; bases with no gene match: 4. The part of the CDR3 DNA that was read is TGTGCCAGTAGTATGTCCGACAGGGGCTCCTACGAG. It codes for CASSMSDRGSYE. The whole CDR3 sequence is CASSMSDRGSYEQYF.

This clone was seen ten or more times. The DNA is omitted, as the CDR3 cannot be located on it reliably, and the CDR3 follows TCRdb's listing. The chain links TRBV2 to TRBJ2-3; the listed D gene, TRBD1-2, was not tested against the DNA. The CDR3 has 11 residues if both end residues are counted. Looked up from germline, CDR1 is SNHLY and CDR2 is FYNNEI. The CDR3 reads CASSSSSAQYF.

With respect to this clone: The read finishes 3 residues shy of the CDR3 end, and the germline J gene is used to complete it. The V gene is TRBV2, the J gene TRBJ1-5; 7 bases map to TRBD1. CDR1 is SNHLY, CDR2 FYNNEI, per germline. J gave up 0 bases and V 5 bases, and 7 bases lay outside the gene matches. This CDR3 is 16 amino acids long. CDR3 amino acids: CASSRDSPDSNQPQHF. Partial CDR3 DNA: TGTGCCAGCAGTCGGGACAGCCCAGATAGCAATCAGCCC.

Details on this clone: The read falls 3 residues short of the CDR3 end, and the missing part is taken from the germline J gene. The chain joins TRBV7-9 to TRBJ2-3; TRBD2 might be the D (5 bases). The CDR3 loop spans 14 amino acids. V lost 0 bases and J lost 5, with 9 bases in between. The V gene's germline CDR1 is SEHNR and CDR2 FQNEAQ (reference sequence). CDR3 DNA, as far as it was read: TGTGCCAGCAGCTTAGCGTCGGGGATAGATACG. Residues: CASSLASGIDT. The whole CDR3 sequence reads CASSLASGIDTQYF.

As for this clone: The sequenced fragment ends 3 residues before the CDR3 boundary, so the rest is inferred from the germline J gene. This chain links TRBV2 with TRBJ1-4, with 8 bases lining up with TRBD1. Germline V CDR1 and CDR2: SNHLY, FYNNEI. The CDR3 has 12 amino acids. The covered CDR3 bases are TGTGCCAGCAGTGGGGACAGGCAGAAA. Translating it yields CASSGDRQK. The full CDR3 reads CASSGDRQKLFF.

In its sample, this clone was seen many times. The read ends 3 residues shy of where the CDR3 ends; the end is completed using the germline J gene. The chain joins TRBV29-1 to TRBJ2-4, with 9 bases matching TRBD1. V lost 5 bases, J lost 8 bases, and 7 bases stayed unmatched. This CDR3 contains 13 residues. Germline CDR1 is SQVTM and CDR2 is ANQGSEA. The DNA read from the CDR3 is TGCAGCGTTCTACAGGGGGCCAGGGACATT. Its protein product is CSVLQGARDI. The complete CDR3 reads CSVLQGARDIQYF. The full variable domain, its missing parts supplied by reference TRBV29-1 and TRBJ2-4, is SAVISQKPSRDICQRGTSLTIQCQVDSQVTMMFWYRQQPGQSLTLIATANQGSEATYESGFVIDKFPISRPNLTFSTLTVSNMSPEDSSIYLCSVLQGARDIQYFGAGTRLSVL.

In the case of this clone: The CDR3 is cut off 3 residues early in the read; its end comes from the germline J gene. This chain connects TRBV5-1 to TRBJ2-7; 8 positions agree with TRBD2. The CDR3 is 14 amino acids. CDR1 is SGHRS and CDR2 is YFSETQ in the germline V gene. Losses at the gene ends were 6 bases for V and 0 bases for J; bases not matched to a gene: 5. The CDR3 is CASNSGEYSYEQYF. CDR3 DNA, as far as it was read: TGCGCCAGCAATAGCGGGGAGTACTCCTACGAG.

Comments on this clone: The CDR3 end lies 3 residues beyond the end of the read and is filled in from the germline J gene. The chain is built from TRBV19 and TRBJ1-1, with D possibly being TRBD1 (5 bases). This CDR3 is 12 amino acids long. Germline CDR1 and CDR2: LNHDA and SQIVND (reference sequence). The covered CDR3 bases are TGTGCCAGTAGTTCAACAGGTTCCGAA. This sequence encodes CASSSTGSE. The whole CDR3 sequence is CASSSTGSEAFF.

The sample holds a few counts of this clone. The CDR3 goes on 3 residues after the read ends, and that part is filled in from the germline J gene. V is TRBV19 and J is TRBJ2-5; 8 nucleotides line up with TRBD1. In germline, CDR1 is LNHDA, CDR2 SQIVND (reference sequence). Unmatched junction bases numbered 5, after V lost 4 bases and J lost 4 bases. The CDR3 is 14 residues long. Incomplete CDR3 DNA: TGTGCCAGTAGTACGGACAGGGCGCCAGAGACC. Translated: CASSTDRAPET. The whole CDR3 protein reads CASSTDRAPETQYF.

Incomplete CDR3 DNA: TGTGCCAGTAGTATAGGAGCGGGGGGGCAGGATACG. Residues: CASSIGAGGQDT. The full CDR3 sequence reads CASSIGAGGQDTQYF. The V and J genes are TRBV19 and TRBJ2-3; 10 bases are a match to TRBD2. The CDR3 end falls 3 residues outside the read, so it is completed with the germline J gene. The CDR3 has 15 amino acids. V lost 1 base and J lost 6; bases outside the gene matches: 4. Per germline, CDR1 LNHDA and CDR2 SQIVND (reference sequence).

A word on this clone: Read data end 3 residues before the CDR3 end; the end is taken from the germline J gene. This chain joins TRBV7-2 and TRBJ1-5; 7 nucleotides match TRBD1. Germline V gene lookup returns CDR1 SGHTA and CDR2 FQGNSA. The CDR3 has 13 residues. V was clipped by 5 bases and J by 7 bases; unmatched bases: 5. CDR3 protein: CASSDRASQPQHF. The CDR3 bases that were read are TGTGCCAGCAGCGACAGGGCTTCCCAGCCC.

This clone was counted a few times. Sequencing ends 3 residues short of the CDR3 end; the germline J gene provides the rest. The chain links TRBV19 to TRBJ2-7; 7 nucleotides align to TRBD1. The J segment lost 2 bases and the V segment lost 8 bases, leaving 6 bases of the junction unmatched. Germline lookup yields CDR1 LNHDA and CDR2 SQIVND (reference sequence). CDR3 size: 13 residues. The sequenced CDR3 bases are TGTGCCAGTGCTCCCGGGACAGCCTACGAG. Amino acid sequence: CASAPGTAYE. The full CDR3 protein is CASAPGTAYEQYF.

This clone was picked up a small number of times. From the germline J gene comes the end of the CDR3, since the read stops 3 residues before it. J is TRBJ1-6 and V is TRBV19, with a tentative D call TRBD1 (5 bases). The germline gives CDR1 LNHDA, CDR2 SQIVND (reference sequence). The V gene lost 6 bases and the J gene lost 10 bases, with 10 bases spanning the gap. The CDR3 totals 12 residues. The CDR3 reads CASSAGLSPLHF. Partial CDR3 DNA: TGTGCCAGTAGCGCAGGGTTGTCACCC.

To note about this clone: The CDR3 goes on 3 residues after the read ends, and that part is filled in from the germline J gene. The V call is TRBV30, the J call TRBJ2-5, with TRBD2 matching 12 bases. V trimming: 5 bases; J trimming: 5 bases; junction bases outside the gene matches: 3. This CDR3 spans 13 amino acids. Germline CDR1 and CDR2: GTSNPN and SVGIG (reference sequence). The DNA read from the CDR3 is TGTGCCTGGGGTACTAGCGGGGGGGAGACC. This translates into CAWGTSGGET. The full CDR3 is CAWGTSGGETQYF. Looking up the rest from reference TRBV30 and TRBJ2-5 gives the full variable domain: SQTIHQWPATLVQPVGSPLSLECTVEGTSNPNLYWYRQAAGRGLQLLFYSVGIGQISSEVPQNLSASRPQDRQFILSSKKLLLSDSGFYLCAWGTSGGETQYFGPGTRLLVL.

There are a few counts of this clone. The read stops 3 residues short of the end of the CDR3; the missing end is completed from the germline J gene. The rearrangement joins TRBV29-1 to TRBJ1-4; TRBD1 might be the D (6 bases). Trimming removed 6 bases at V and 5 bases at J, with 13 bases between. This CDR3 spans 13 amino acids. Germline CDR1 SQVTM, CDR2 ANQGSEA. The CDR3 region is CSVVTGPNEKLFF. CDR3 bases read: TGCAGCGTGGTGACAGGACCCAATGAAAAA.

A word on this clone: The read falls 3 residues short of the CDR3 end, and the missing part is taken from the germline J gene. The chain couples TRBV6-1 to TRBJ2-5, with D unresolved. Germline CDR1 and CDR2: MNHNS and SASEGT. V was pared by 4 bases and J by 2 bases, with 17 bases between. The CDR3 extends over 16 amino acids. The CDR3 reads CASSGSINRLQETQYF. CDR3 DNA (partial): TGTGCCAGCAGTGGGTCGATTAACCGACTGCAAGAGACC.

In its sample, this clone ranks as medium-sized (0.01 to 0.1%). The read comes to an end 3 residues before the CDR3 does, leaving the germline J gene to fill in the end. The chain carries TRBV3-1 (or the pseudogene TRBV3-2) and TRBJ2-7; tentatively, D is TRBD1 (5 bases). V was clipped by 6 bases and J by 6 bases, with 12 bases between them. The CDR3 runs to 12 residues. Germline assignment: CDR1 LGHDT and CDR2 YNNKEL (reference sequence). CDR3 DNA, as far as it was read: TGTGCCAGCAGGTTCAGGGATGGCGAG. It encodes CASRFRDGE. The entire CDR3 protein reads CASRFRDGEQYF.

About this clone itself: The CDR3 end lies 3 residues beyond the end of the read and is filled in from the germline J gene. The rearrangement uses TRBV19 and TRBJ1-2; the D gene is possibly TRBD1 (5 bases). Deletions cut 5 bases from V and 4 bases from J, with 20 bases between. From germline, CDR1 is LNHDA and CDR2 SQIVND (reference sequence). There are 16 residues in the CDR3. The CDR3 bases that were read are TGTGCCAGTAGTGTCTCAACAGGACGAGGCGGCTATGGC. Translated: CASSVSTGRGGYG. The full CDR3 reads CASSVSTGRGGYGYTF. Supplemented by reference TRBV19 and TRBJ1-2, the full variable domain reads DGGITQSPKYLFRKEGQNVTLSCEQNLNHDAMYWYRQDPGQGLRLIYYSQIVNDFQKGDIAEGYSVSREKKESFPLTVTSAQKNPTAFYLCASSVSTGRGGYGYTFGSGTRLTVV.

On this clone itself: The read stops 3 residues short of the end of the CDR3; the missing end is completed from the germline J gene. The J gene is TRBJ2-7, the V gene TRBV20-1; D possibly corresponds to TRBD2 (6 bases). The CDR3 totals 14 residues. CDR1 and CDR2 (germline): DFQATT, SNEGSKA (reference sequence). The germline V and J ends were trimmed by 6 bases and 2 bases, with 17 bases remaining between them. CDR3 bases read: TGCAGTGCCGCGGGCGGGGCGTCCCCCTACGAG. This sequence encodes CSAAGGASPYE. The CDR3 in full is CSAAGGASPYEQYF.

About this clone itself: The DNA ends 3 residues before the CDR3 does, and the rest of the CDR3 is filled in from the germline J gene. The chain recombines TRBV27 with TRBJ2-7, with 10 bases lining up with TRBD2. Germline CDR1 and CDR2: MNHEY and SMNVEV (reference sequence). The V segment lost 5 bases and the J segment 3 bases; nucleotides outside the gene matches: 19. This CDR3 region has 19 residues. The sequenced CDR3 bases are TGTGCCAGCAGTATTATTCCGGGACTAGCGTGGCTAGGGTTCTACGAG. Amino acids: CASSIIPGLAWLGFYE. The CDR3, in full, reads CASSIIPGLAWLGFYEQYF.